This TCR beta chain was captured in a study of control samples from healthy donors and cancer patients. The V and J ends lost 8 bases and 0 bases, in that order; junction bases with no gene match: 4. The CDR3 covers 14 residues. Germline CDR1 and CDR2: GTSNPN and SVGIG (reference sequence). Some clones are missing from TCRdb's copy, which holds only in-frame ones; the method was immunoSEQ multiplex PCR. There are about 74,000 clones in the sample; approximately 90% occur only once, and more than 5.5% lies in the top ten. The source of this sequence is a woman aged 45 to 65 in good health. Specimen: blood. J is TRBJ2-1 and V is TRBV30; 10 bases are shared with TRBD1. CDR3 DNA sequence: TGTGCCGCCCGGACAGGGGGCTCCTACAATGAGCAGTTCTTC. Encoded protein: CAARTGGSYNEQFF.